The source of this T cell receptor (beta chain) is a study of identical twins. Overall study findings and caveats: The more abundant beta clonotypes in cord blood had fewer insertions, and memory repertoires did not show this. Weaker excess twin sharing was observed in beta out-of-frame sequences.

Addition of a universal primer site occurred through template switching, and cDNA carried unique molecular identifiers. One entry per CDR3 protein, called by TCRdb with MiXCR from the 5' RACE reads. The sample includes around 450,000 distinct CDR3 sequences, over 12% of them seen just once. This clonotype came up a few times. The antigen remains unidentified. The sample also formed part of further work on yellow fever vaccine responses in identical twins. This second report adds: Reportedly, twins showed a vaccine T cell response that looked partly convergent and partly personalized.

The receptor comes from a woman aged 18-29 years in good health. The specimen sequenced was CD4+ T cells sorted from blood.

This CDR3 is CASSSTGRNEKLFF. As DNA, the CDR3 is TGTGCCAGCAGCTCGACAGGGAGGAATGAAAAACTGTTTTTT. The genes are TRBV28 and TRBJ1-4, with 7 bases lining up with TRBD1. Germline V gene lookup returns CDR1 MDHEN and CDR2 SYDVKM. Unmatched junction bases numbered 6, after V lost 6 bases and J lost 5 bases. The CDR3 has 14 residues.